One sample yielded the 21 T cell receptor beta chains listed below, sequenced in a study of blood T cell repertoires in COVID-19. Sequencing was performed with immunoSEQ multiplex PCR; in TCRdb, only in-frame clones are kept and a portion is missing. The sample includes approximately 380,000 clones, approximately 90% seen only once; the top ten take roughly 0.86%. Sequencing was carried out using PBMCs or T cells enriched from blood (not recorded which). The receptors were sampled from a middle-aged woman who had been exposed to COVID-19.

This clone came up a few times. This CDR3 is CASSYRPLGLEYGYTF. The CDR3 coding sequence is TGTGCCAGCAGTTACCGGCCACTCGGTTTGGAGTATGGCTACACCTTC. This chain joins TRBV6-5 and TRBJ1-2; D not certain. V shed 2 bases and J shed 5 bases, with 18 bases lying between them. The germline V gene encodes CDR1 MNHEY and CDR2 SVGAGI. The CDR3 runs to 16 residues.

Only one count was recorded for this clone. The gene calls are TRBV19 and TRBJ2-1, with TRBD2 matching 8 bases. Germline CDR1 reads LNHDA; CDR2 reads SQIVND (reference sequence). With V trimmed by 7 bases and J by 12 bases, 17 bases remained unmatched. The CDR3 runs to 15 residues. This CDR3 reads CASTSPGGPTGGQFF. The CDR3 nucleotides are TGTGCCAGTACGTCCCCGGGAGGGCCTACGGGGGGGCAGTTCTTC.

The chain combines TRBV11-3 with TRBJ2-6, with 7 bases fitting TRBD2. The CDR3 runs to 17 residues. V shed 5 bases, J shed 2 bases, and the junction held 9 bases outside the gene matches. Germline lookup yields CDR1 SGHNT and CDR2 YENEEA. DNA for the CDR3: TGTGCCAGCAGCCGGTTCGCGGGAGATACTGGGGCCAACGTCCTGACTTTC. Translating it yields CASSRFAGDTGANVLTF.

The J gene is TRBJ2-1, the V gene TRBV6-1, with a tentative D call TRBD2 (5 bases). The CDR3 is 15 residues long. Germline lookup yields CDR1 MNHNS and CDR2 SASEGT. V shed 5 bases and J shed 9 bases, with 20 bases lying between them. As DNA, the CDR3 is TGTGCCAGCAGTCAACTCGCCCCGGGGTTATCTGAGCAGTTCTTC. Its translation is CASSQLAPGLSEQFF.

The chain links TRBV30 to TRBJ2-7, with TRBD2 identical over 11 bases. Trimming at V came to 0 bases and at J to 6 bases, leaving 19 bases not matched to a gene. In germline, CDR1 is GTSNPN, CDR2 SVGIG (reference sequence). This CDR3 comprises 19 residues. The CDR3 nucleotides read TGTGCCTGGAGTGTACGGGACAAGCTAGCGGGAGGAGCGGGACGCGAGCAGTACTTC. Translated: CAWSVRDKLAGGAGREQYF.

The DNA for the CDR3 is TGTGCCAGTAGCCAGGGTTTTGGAAGCAATCAGCCCCAGCATTTT. Protein: CASSQGFGSNQPQHF. This rearrangement joins TRBV19 to TRBJ1-5, with TRBD1 as a possible D gene (5 bases). The germline V gene has CDR1 LNHDA and CDR2 SQIVND (reference sequence). The CDR3 sequence is 15 residues long. V was shortened by 6 bases and J by 1 base, with 13 bases between the two germline ends. Drawing the rest from reference TRBV19 and TRBJ1-5, the complete variable domain is DGGITQSPKYLFRKEGQNVTLSCEQNLNHDAMYWYRQDPGQGLRLIYYSQIVNDFQKGDIAEGYSVSREKKESFPLTVTSAQKNPTAFYLCASSQGFGSNQPQHFGDGTRLSIL.

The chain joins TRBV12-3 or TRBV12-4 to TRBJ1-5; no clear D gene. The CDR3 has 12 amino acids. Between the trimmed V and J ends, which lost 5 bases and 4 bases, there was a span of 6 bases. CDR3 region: CASSRSNQPQHF. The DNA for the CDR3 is TGTGCCAGCAGTCGGAGTAATCAGCCCCAGCATTTT.

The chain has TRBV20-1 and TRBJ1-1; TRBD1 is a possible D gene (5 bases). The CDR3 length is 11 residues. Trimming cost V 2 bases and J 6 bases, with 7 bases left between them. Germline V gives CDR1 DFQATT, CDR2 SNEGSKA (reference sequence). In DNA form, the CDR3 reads TGCAGTGCTAGACGGACACCTGAAGCTTTCTTT. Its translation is CSARRTPEAFF.

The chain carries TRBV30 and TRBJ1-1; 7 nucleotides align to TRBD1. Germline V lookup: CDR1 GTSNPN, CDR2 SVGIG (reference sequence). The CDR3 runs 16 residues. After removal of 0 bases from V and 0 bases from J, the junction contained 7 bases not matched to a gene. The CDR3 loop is CAWSVRGGYMNTEAFF. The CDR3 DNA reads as TGTGCCTGGAGTGTACGAGGGGGCTACATGAACACTGAAGCTTTCTTT.

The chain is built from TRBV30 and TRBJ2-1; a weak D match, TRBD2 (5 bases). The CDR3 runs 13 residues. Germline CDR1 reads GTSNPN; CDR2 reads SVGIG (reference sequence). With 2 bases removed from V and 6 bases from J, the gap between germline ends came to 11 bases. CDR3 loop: CAWSLGDINEQFF. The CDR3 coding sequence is TGTGCCTGGAGTCTGGGAGATATCAATGAGCAGTTCTTC.

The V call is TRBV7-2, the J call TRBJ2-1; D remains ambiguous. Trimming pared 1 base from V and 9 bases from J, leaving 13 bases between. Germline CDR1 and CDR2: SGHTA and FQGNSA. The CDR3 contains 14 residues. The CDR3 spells CASSLERTRSEQFF. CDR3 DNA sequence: TGTGCCAGCAGCTTAGAGAGAACGAGGAGTGAGCAGTTCTTC.

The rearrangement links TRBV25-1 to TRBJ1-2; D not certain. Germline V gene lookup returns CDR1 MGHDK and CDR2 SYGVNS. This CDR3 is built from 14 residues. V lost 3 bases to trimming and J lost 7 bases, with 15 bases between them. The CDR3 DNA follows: TGTGCCAGCAGTGAGGCCGGGTCCTCGGGTGGCTACACCTTC. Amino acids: CASSEAGSSGGYTF.

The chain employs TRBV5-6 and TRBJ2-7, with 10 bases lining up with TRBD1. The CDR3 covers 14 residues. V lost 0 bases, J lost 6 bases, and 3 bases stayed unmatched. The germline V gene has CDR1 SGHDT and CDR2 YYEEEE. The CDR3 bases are TGTGCCAGCAGCTTGGGACAGGGGGCGATCGAGCAGTACTTC. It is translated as CASSLGQGAIEQYF.

Here the CDR3 reads CATSDSQAYGYTF. CDR3 coding DNA: TGTGCCACCAGTGATTCGCAAGCTTATGGCTACACCTTC. The genes are TRBV24-1 and TRBJ1-2; D gene ambiguous. Germline loops: CDR1 KGHDR, CDR2 SFDVKD. Trimming left V 2 bases short and J 5 bases short, with 8 bases between. This CDR3 is built from 13 residues.

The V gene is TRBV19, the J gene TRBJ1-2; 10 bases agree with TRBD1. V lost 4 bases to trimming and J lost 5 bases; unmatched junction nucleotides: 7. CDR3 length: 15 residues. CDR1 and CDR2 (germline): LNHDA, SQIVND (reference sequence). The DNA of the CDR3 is TGTGCCAGTAGTACTCGGGACAGGGGTAGGTATGGCTACACCTTC. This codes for CASSTRDRGRYGYTF. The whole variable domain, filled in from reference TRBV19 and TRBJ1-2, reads DGGITQSPKYLFRKEGQNVTLSCEQNLNHDAMYWYRQDPGQGLRLIYYSQIVNDFQKGDIAEGYSVSREKKESFPLTVTSAQKNPTAFYLCASSTRDRGRYGYTFGSGTRLTVV.

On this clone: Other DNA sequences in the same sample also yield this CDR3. CDR3 protein: CASSVEGYGYTF. In nucleotides, the CDR3 is TGTGCCAGCAGTGTGGAGGGCTATGGCTACACCTTC. This chain uses TRBV2 with TRBJ1-2; no reliable D call. V lost 4 bases to trimming and J lost 4 bases, with 7 bases between them. Germline-derived CDR1 and CDR2 are SNHLY and FYNNEI. The CDR3 is 12 residues long.

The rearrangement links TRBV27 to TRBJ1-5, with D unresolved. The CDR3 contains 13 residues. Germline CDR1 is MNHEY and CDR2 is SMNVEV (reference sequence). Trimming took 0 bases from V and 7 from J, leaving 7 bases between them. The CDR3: CASSLSFGQPQHF. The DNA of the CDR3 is TGTGCCAGCAGTTTATCATTCGGGCAGCCCCAGCATTTT.

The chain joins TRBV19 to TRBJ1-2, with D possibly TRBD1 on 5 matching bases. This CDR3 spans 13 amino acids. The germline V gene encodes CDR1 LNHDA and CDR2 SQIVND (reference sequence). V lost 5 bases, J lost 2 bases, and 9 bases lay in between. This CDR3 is CASSLQGNYGYTF. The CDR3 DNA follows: TGTGCCAGTAGTCTCCAGGGAAACTATGGCTACACCTTC.

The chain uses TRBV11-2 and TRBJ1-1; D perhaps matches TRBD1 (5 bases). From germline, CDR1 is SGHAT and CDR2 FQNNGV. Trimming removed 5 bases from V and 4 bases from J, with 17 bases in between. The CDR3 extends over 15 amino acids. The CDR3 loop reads CASSRASGGVTEAFF. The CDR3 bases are TGTGCCAGCAGCCGCGCGTCGGGGGGGGTCACTGAAGCTTTCTTT. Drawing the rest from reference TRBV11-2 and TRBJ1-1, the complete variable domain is EAGVAQSPRYKIIEKRQSVAFWCNPISGHATLYWYQQILGQGPKLLIQFQNNGVVDDSQLPKDRFSAERLKGVDSTLKIQPAKLEDSAVYLCASSRASGGVTEAFFGQGTRLTVV.

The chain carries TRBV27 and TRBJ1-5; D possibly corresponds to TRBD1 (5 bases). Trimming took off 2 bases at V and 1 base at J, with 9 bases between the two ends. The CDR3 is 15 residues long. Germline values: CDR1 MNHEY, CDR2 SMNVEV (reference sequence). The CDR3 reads CASSLQGWSNQPQHF. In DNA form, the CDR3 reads TGTGCCAGCAGTTTACAGGGTTGGAGCAATCAGCCCCAGCATTTT.

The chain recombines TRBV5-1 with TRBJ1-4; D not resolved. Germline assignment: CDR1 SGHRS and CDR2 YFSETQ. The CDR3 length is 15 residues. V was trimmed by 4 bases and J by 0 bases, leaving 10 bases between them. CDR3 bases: TGCGCCAGCAGCCTGACTCAAGCAACTAATGAAAAACTGTTTTTT. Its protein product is CASSLTQATNEKLFF.